The clone carrying this TCR beta chain has a handful of counts. The source of the sample is a study of low-dose radiotherapy and immunotherapy resistance in tumors. Turning to the study itself: On cycle 1 day 1, patients started four cycles of oral aspirin 300 mg daily.

Covering alpha and beta chains, TRAV- and TRBV-specific primers were used for the first-strand cDNA. A constant-region primer paired with the V-primer adapter amplified TCRs over about 20 PCR cycles. In vitro transcription amplified the mRNA that had been isolated. TCRdb ran MiXCR on the reads and lists one entry per CDR3 protein. The sample lists 7,500 to 10,000 distinct CDR3 sequences, roughly four fifths seen once, with 1.4% to 1.5% in the top ten. This CDR3 has 16 amino acids. The germline V gene has CDR1 MNHEY and CDR2 SVGEGT. Trimming pared 0 bases from V and 4 bases from J, leaving 15 bases between. Nivolumab, ipilimumab, aspirin, low-dose cyclophosphamide and low-dose radiotherapy were given to donors.

V usage is TRBV6-2 or TRBV6-3 and J usage is TRBJ1-1; D might be TRBD1 (6 bases). The sequence was collected from a human donor with advanced metastatic prostate, ovarian, gallbladder or colorectal cancer (not recorded which). This table probably holds off-target reads from a library built for another chain. The CDR3: CASSYSTGKLGTEAFF. DNA for the CDR3: TGTGCCAGCAGTTACTCAACAGGGAAGTTGGGCACTGAAGCTTTCTTT.